What follows are 3 T cell receptor beta chains derived from one specimen sequenced in a study of shared clonotypes between healthy human individuals. The data were produced by immunoSEQ multiplex PCR, yet TCRdb's version contains in-frame clones alone and is incomplete. The sample lists over 800,000 clones, more than 85% occurring once. Terminally differentiated effector memory CD45RA+ cells were excluded by CCR7 positive selection of CD45RO-negative cells. Specimen: naive CD8+ T cells sorted from blood. The source of these receptors is a man aged 25 to 45 in good health.

The chain combines TRBV28 with TRBJ1-5; D is unresolved. The germline V gene has CDR1 MDHEN and CDR2 SYDVKM. With 6 bases removed from V and 2 bases from J, the gap between germline ends came to 14 bases. There are 15 residues in the CDR3. This chain's CDR3 is CASSPVDGGNQPQHF. CDR3 coding DNA: TGTGCCAGCAGCCCAGTCGACGGGGGCAATCAGCCCCAGCATTTT.

The V call is TRBV11-2, the J call TRBJ1-1; 7 bases match TRBD1. CDR3 length: 16 residues. Germline V lookup: CDR1 SGHAT, CDR2 FQNNGV. V lost 4 bases and J lost 0; bases outside the gene matches: 8. The CDR3 protein is CASSSGRTGMNTEAFF. The CDR3 nucleotides read TGTGCCAGCAGCTCGGGAAGGACAGGAATGAACACTGAAGCTTTCTTT.

This clone came up a few times. Germline and junction disagree at one end, which may indicate a read error. The chain employs TRBV27 and TRBJ2-1; 10 bases are shared with TRBD2. The CDR3 is made up of 15 amino acids. Germline CDR1 is MNHEY and CDR2 is SMNVEV (reference sequence). CDR3 bases: TGTGCCAGCAGTTCTCGGACTAGCGGCTACGATGAGCAGTTCTTC. Amino acids: CASSSRTSGYDEQFF.